The 3 T cell receptor beta chains below all came from one sample that was sequenced in a study of T-cell reconstitution after alpha-beta-depleted transplantation in children. Construction of the TCRbeta library involved unique molecular identifiers. TCRdb analysed the PCR reads with MiXCR anew, one entry per CDR3 protein. The profile shows hundreds of thousands of distinct CDR3 sequences, 16% of them singletons. Material: PBMCs, mostly from graft donor cells, obtained 360 days after TCRalphabeta/CD19-depleted stem cell transplant. These receptors came from a male patient younger than 18 who had a stem cell transplant for acute lymphoblastic leukemia, so the T cells may come from the graft donor.

The V gene is TRBV29-1, the J gene TRBJ2-1; 13 bases are shared with TRBD2. Trimming cost V 5 bases and J 0 bases; bases outside gene matches: 10. CDR3 length equals 18 residues. Germline CDR1 reads SQVTM; CDR2 reads ANQGSEA. CDR3 residues: CSVTSGLAGMSSYNEQFF. The CDR3 DNA is TGCAGCGTTACCTCGGGACTAGCGGGAATGAGCTCCTACAATGAGCAGTTCTTC.

The V and J genes are TRBV11-2 and TRBJ1-4; 10 bases are shared with TRBD1. The CDR3 runs to 17 residues. Germline assignment: CDR1 SGHAT and CDR2 FQNNGV. The ends lost 3 bases at V and 4 bases at J; junction bases unmatched: 8. CDR3 in amino acids: CASSLTGTGAVNEKLFF. Written as DNA, the CDR3 is TGTGCCAGCAGCTTGACCGGGACAGGGGCCGTTAATGAAAAACTGTTTTTT.

This clonotype was seen only once. The rearrangement links TRBV11-2 to TRBJ2-2; 9 bases fit TRBD2. From germline, CDR1 is SGHAT and CDR2 FQNNGV. The trim removed 5 bases at V and 6 bases at J, leaving 16 bases unmatched. CDR3 length: 18 residues. The CDR3: CASSPVRGGRDSAGELFF. CDR3 nucleotide sequence: TGTGCCAGCAGCCCGGTTCGAGGCGGGAGGGACTCCGCCGGGGAGCTGTTTTTT.